Here is one T cell receptor beta chain with its context. This sample was included in a study of T cell responses to AZD1222 COVID-19 vaccine. Per the germline V gene, CDR1 is GTSNPN and CDR2 is SVGIG (reference sequence). Trimming at V came to 2 bases and at J to 4 bases, leaving 7 bases not matched to a gene. There are 14 residues in the CDR3. The repertoire was sequenced with immunoSEQ multiplex PCR; TCRdb's copy has only in-frame clones and lacks some. This sample has approximately 110,000 clones, with 70% to 90% found just once. J is TRBJ1-2 and V is TRBV30; TRBD1 matches at 7 bases. The clonotype comes from an adult in good health. The source was peripheral blood, collected on day 0 of AZD1222 vaccination. CDR3 bases: TGTGCCTGGAGTCTAAACCGGGACAGCTATGGCTACACCTTC. The encoded protein is CAWSLNRDSYGYTF.